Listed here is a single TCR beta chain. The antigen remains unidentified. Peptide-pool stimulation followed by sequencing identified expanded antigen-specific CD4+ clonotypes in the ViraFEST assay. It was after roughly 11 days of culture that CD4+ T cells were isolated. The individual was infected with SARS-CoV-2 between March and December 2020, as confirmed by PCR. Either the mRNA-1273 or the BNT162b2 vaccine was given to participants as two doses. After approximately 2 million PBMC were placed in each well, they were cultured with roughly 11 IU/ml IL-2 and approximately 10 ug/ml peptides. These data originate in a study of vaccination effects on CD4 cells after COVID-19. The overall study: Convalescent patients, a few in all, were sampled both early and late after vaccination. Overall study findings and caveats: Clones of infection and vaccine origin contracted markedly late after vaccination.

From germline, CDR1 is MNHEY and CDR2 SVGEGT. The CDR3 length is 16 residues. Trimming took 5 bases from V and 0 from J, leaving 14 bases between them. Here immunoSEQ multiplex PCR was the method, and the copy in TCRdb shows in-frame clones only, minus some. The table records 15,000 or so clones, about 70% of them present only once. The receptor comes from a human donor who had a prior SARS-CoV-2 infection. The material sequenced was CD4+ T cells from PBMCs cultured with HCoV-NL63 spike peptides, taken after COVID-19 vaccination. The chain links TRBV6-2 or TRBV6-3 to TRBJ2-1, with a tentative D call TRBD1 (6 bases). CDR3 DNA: TGTGCCAGCAGTAGGGGACACCAGAGCTCCTACAATGAGCAGTTCTTC. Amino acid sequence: CASSRGHQSSYNEQFF.